This T cell receptor beta chain is drawn from a study of beta chain features in type 1 diabetes. The wider study: The patients were much like the healthy donors in age, gender and cell yields. Examination of sorted cells across all samples involved about 100,000,000 cells.

V was clipped by 3 bases and J by 1 base; unmatched bases: 1. This CDR3 contains 14 residues. CDR1 and CDR2 from the germline V gene are SGHVS and FQNEAQ. Study-wide findings and caveats: Among all four CD4+ subsets, Type 1 diabetes patients had TCRB CDR3s that were moderately but significantly shorter.

A note on this clone: What it recognizes is unknown.

Every bit of the isolated RNA underwent reverse transcription, so sequencing read expressed TCRB transcripts. The assay was immunoSEQ multiplex PCR, and TCRdb's table has in-frame clones only and misses some. The repertoire holds 300,000 to 400,000 clones, with roughly 12% as singletons. The chain combines TRBV7-8 with TRBJ1-2, with TRBD1 matching 8 bases. Input material: naive CD4+ T cells from blood. The clonotype was recovered from a woman between 18 and 30 years old with type 1 diabetes. The CDR3 DNA reads as TGTGCCAGCAGCTTGGGACAGGTTAACTATGGCTACACCTTC. This gives the protein CASSLGQVNYGYTF.